The clone carrying this T cell receptor beta chain has a handful of counts. Trimming removed 2 bases from V and 3 bases from J, with 15 bases in between. The germline CDR1 and CDR2 sequences are SGHRS and YFSETQ. The CDR3 spans 15 residues. The sample comes from a study of response to subunit inactivated influenza vaccine. Each CDR3 protein gets one entry after TCRdb re-called the RT-PCR reads with MiXCR. In the table there are about 620,000 distinct CDR3 sequences, approximately 10% of which are singletons. These data are also associated with another study on T cells expressing NK-cell markers. That work states: Researchers built TCR beta cDNA using 5'RACE template switching with UMIs. There were seven HCMV-seropositive donors and one seronegative donor among the eight sequenced.

The J gene is TRBJ2-7, the V gene TRBV5-1; D not certain. The TCR comes from a man in his forties or fifties who received an inactivated influenza vaccine. The sequenced sample was PBMCs from blood, obtained on the day of vaccination. The CDR3 protein is CASSFSSGRSYEQYF. DNA for the CDR3: TGCGCCAGCAGCTTTTCATCCGGACGCAGCTACGAGCAGTACTTC.